This entry lists 27 T cell receptor beta chains sequenced from one sample in a study of cytomegalovirus exposure and HLA in healthy donors. TCRdb's table, derived via immunoSEQ multiplex PCR, lists solely in-frame clones and lacks some. The sample has more than 55,000 clones, approximately 94% seen once. Input material: PBMCs. These receptors were obtained from a woman aged 18 to 35 in good health and CMV-seronegative.

The chain joins TRBV30 to TRBJ2-5; 10 bases agree with TRBD2. The CDR3 loop spans 14 amino acids. Germline V gene sequence: CDR1 GTSNPN, CDR2 SVGIG (reference sequence). J lost 5 bases, V lost 6 bases, and 9 bases had no gene match. The CDR3 nucleotides read TGTGCCTGTGTGTTCAGCGGGGGGGCGGAGACCCAGTACTTC. It translates to CACVFSGGAETQYF.

This chain uses TRBV6-1 with TRBJ1-1, with D possibly matching TRBD1 (5 bases). Trimming stripped 5 bases from V and 0 bases from J, with 10 bases between. This CDR3 region has 14 residues. CDR1 and CDR2 (germline): MNHNS, SASEGT. CDR3 bases: TGTGCCAGCAGTTGGGGACTCATGAACACTGAAGCTTTCTTT. It codes for CASSWGLMNTEAFF.

The chain employs TRBV5-1 and TRBJ2-3; 12 positions match TRBD2. J gave up 7 bases and V 4 bases, and 4 bases lay outside the gene matches. The CDR3 spans 14 residues. Germline V lookup: CDR1 SGHRS, CDR2 YFSETQ. CDR3 region: CASSMTSGGNTQYF. The CDR3 coding sequence is TGCGCCAGCAGCATGACTAGCGGGGGTAATACGCAGTATTTT.

The J gene is TRBJ1-2, the V gene TRBV2, with D perhaps TRBD1 (5 bases). Trimming removed 6 bases at V and 0 bases at J, with 14 bases between. This CDR3 is built from 15 residues. Germline-derived CDR1 and CDR2 are SNHLY and FYNNEI. The CDR3 reads CASRRDGLANYGYTF. DNA for the CDR3: TGTGCCAGCAGGAGGGACGGACTAGCTAACTATGGCTACACCTTC. The full variable domain, with the rest looked up from reference TRBV2 and TRBJ1-2, is EPEVTQTPSHQVTQMGQEVILRCVPISNHLYFYWYRQILGQKVEFLVSFYNNEISEKSEIFDDQFSVERPDGSNFTLKIRSTKLEDSAMYFCASRRDGLANYGYTFGSGTRLTVV.

The chain joins TRBV2 to TRBJ1-4; no clear D. The CDR3 spans 15 residues. CDR1 and CDR2 from the germline V gene are SNHLY and FYNNEI. Trimming took 4 bases from V and 0 from J, leaving 9 bases between them. CDR3 sequence: CASSANGATNEKLFF. In DNA, the CDR3 is TGTGCCAGCAGTGCGAACGGGGCAACTAATGAAAAACTGTTTTTT.

The chain links TRBV30 to TRBJ1-5; 9 nucleotides line up with TRBD1. CDR1 is GTSNPN, CDR2 SVGIG, per germline (reference sequence). The CDR3 length is 13 residues. V lost 7 bases and J lost 8; bases outside the gene matches: 9. The CDR3 here is CAFDTTGGEPQHF. As DNA, the CDR3 is TGTGCCTTCGACACGACAGGGGGTGAGCCCCAGCATTTT.

This chain joins TRBV6-4 and TRBJ2-1; 12 nucleotides align to TRBD2. The CDR3 is made up of 16 amino acids. Germline V gene lookup returns CDR1 MRHNA and CDR2 SNTAGT. V was pared by 0 bases and J by 8 bases, with 5 bases of the junction left unmatched. CDR3 region: CASSDSASGGADEQFF. CDR3 coding DNA: TGTGCCAGCAGTGACTCGGCTAGCGGGGGGGCAGATGAGCAGTTCTTC.

The chain couples TRBV15 to TRBJ1-5; 7 bases align to TRBD1. Germline trimming cut 8 bases from V and 4 bases from J; bases unmatched to any gene: 14. Germline CDR1 is LNHNV and CDR2 is YYDKDF (reference sequence). The CDR3 runs to 16 residues. The CDR3 nucleotides are TGTGCCACCGACACCGGGACAGTCCCTAGGAATCAGCCCCAGCATTTT. Translated, it gives CATDTGTVPRNQPQHF.

V is TRBV6-5 and J is TRBJ1-1; a possible D gene is TRBD1 (6 bases). Trimming left V 5 bases short and J 8 bases short, with 21 bases between. The CDR3 extends over 15 amino acids. Germline values: CDR1 MNHEY, CDR2 SVGAGI. CDR3 sequence: CASSQGYPPGVEAFF. The CDR3 DNA follows: TGTGCCAGCAGTCAAGGATACCCCCCAGGGGTCGAAGCTTTCTTT.

This clone was observed once. The chain couples TRBV11-3 to TRBJ2-1; 10 bases align to TRBD2. V lost 4 bases to trimming and J lost 8 bases; unmatched junction nucleotides: 5. The V gene's germline CDR1 is SGHNT and CDR2 YENEEA. The CDR3 extends over 14 amino acids. The DNA of the CDR3 is TGTGCCAGCAGCTACCGACTAGCGGGCGATGAGCAGTTCTTC. It is translated as CASSYRLAGDEQFF.

This clone is a singleton in its sample. This chain links TRBV30 with TRBJ2-1, with 8 bases aligning to TRBD1. Unmatched junction bases numbered 3, after V lost 4 bases and J lost 1 base. In germline, CDR1 is GTSNPN, CDR2 SVGIG (reference sequence). The CDR3 is 14 amino acids. This CDR3 reads CAWTGTGSYNEQFF. The CDR3 DNA sequence: TGTGCCTGGACCGGGACAGGATCCTACAATGAGCAGTTCTTC.

The chain links TRBV5-1 to TRBJ2-7; TRBD1 might be the D (6 bases). V was trimmed by 3 bases and J by 4 bases, leaving 14 bases between them. This CDR3 is built from 14 residues. Germline assignment: CDR1 SGHRS and CDR2 YFSETQ. CDR3 bases: TGCGCCAGCAGCTCGTACAGGGCGCTTTACGAGCAGTACTTC. Translated: CASSSYRALYEQYF.

The chain uses TRBV7-2 and TRBJ2-3, with unresolved D. Trimming cost V 3 bases and J 6 bases, with 7 bases left between them. The germline V gene has CDR1 SGHTA and CDR2 FQGNSA. CDR3 length equals 12 residues. The CDR3 protein is CASSFLMDTQYF. The CDR3 DNA is TGTGCCAGCAGCTTTCTAATGGATACGCAGTATTTT. Full variable domain (rest looked up from reference TRBV7-2 and TRBJ2-3): GAGVSQSPSNKVTEKGKDVELRCDPISGHTALYWYRQSLGQGLEFLIYFQGNSAPDKSGLPSDRFSAERTGGSVSTLTIQRTQQEDSAVYLCASSFLMDTQYFGPGTRLTVL.

The chain links TRBV27 to TRBJ2-7; 8 bases agree with TRBD2. The ends lost 0 bases at V and 4 bases at J; junction bases unmatched: 11. Germline V gene sequence: CDR1 MNHEY, CDR2 SMNVEV (reference sequence). CDR3 length: 17 residues. CDR3 amino acids: CASSLSPMGGGSYEQYF. CDR3 nucleotides: TGTGCCAGCAGTTTATCCCCTATGGGCGGGGGGTCGTACGAGCAGTACTTC.

This clone appeared a single time. J is TRBJ1-6 and V is TRBV5-7, with D tentatively TRBD1 (6 bases). TRBV5-7 is labeled an ORF, and its function is uncertain. The CDR3 is 17 residues long. Between the trimmed V and J ends, which lost 3 bases and 5 bases, there was a span of 18 bases. The CDR3 loop reads CASSWNLWDNHNSPLHF. The CDR3 coding sequence is TGTGCCAGCAGCTGGAATCTCTGGGACAATCATAATTCACCCCTCCACTTT.

The chain employs TRBV19 and TRBJ1-1, with 7 bases lining up with TRBD1. Unmatched junction bases numbered 4, after V lost 5 bases and J lost 4 bases. The CDR3 contains 13 residues. Germline V gives CDR1 LNHDA, CDR2 SQIVND (reference sequence). CDR3: CASSASGGTEAFF. The CDR3 nucleotides read TGTGCCAGTAGTGCATCAGGGGGCACTGAAGCTTTCTTT.

The rearrangement links TRBV19 to TRBJ1-2; D is uncertain. V lost 8 bases and J lost 8, with 21 bases in between. The CDR3 sequence is 14 residues long. Germline CDR1 LNHDA, CDR2 SQIVND (reference sequence). This CDR3 reads CASSYMGGGSGYTF. DNA for the CDR3: TGTGCCAGTTCCTATATGGGAGGAGGGTCCGGCTACACCTTC.

The chain carries TRBV15 and TRBJ1-5, with a tentative D call TRBD1 (5 bases). The CDR3 totals 11 residues. CDR1 and CDR2 (germline): LNHNV, YYDKDF (reference sequence). Trimming stripped 11 bases from V and 7 bases from J, with 12 bases between. CDR3 nucleotide sequence: TGTGCCCCCAAAGGGGTCCAGCCCCAGCATTTT. This sequence encodes CAPKGVQPQHF.

This chain connects TRBV6-4 to TRBJ1-2; no reliable D call. V lost 8 bases, J lost 7 bases, and 11 bases lay in between. This CDR3 comprises 11 residues. Germline assignment: CDR1 MRHNA and CDR2 SNTAGT. The CDR3 spells CASWGGGGYTF. CDR3 DNA sequence: TGTGCCAGCTGGGGAGGTGGTGGCTACACCTTC.

This chain uses TRBV6-5 with TRBJ2-4; 7 nucleotides match TRBD1. Per the germline V gene, CDR1 is MNHEY and CDR2 is SVGAGI. The CDR3 is 15 amino acids. V dropped 4 bases and J dropped 0; count of bases not matched to a gene: 3. CDR3 DNA: TGTGCCAGCAGTTGGGGACAGCCAGCCAAAAACATTCAGTACTTC. This codes for CASSWGQPAKNIQYF.

The rearrangement joins TRBV9 to TRBJ1-1; 8 bases line up with TRBD1. Germline V gene data show CDR1 as SGDLS and CDR2 as YYNGEE. This CDR3 is 15 amino acids long. V gave up 2 bases and J gave up 0 bases; unmatched junction bases: 3. The CDR3 loop reads CASSVQGALNTEAFF. In DNA, the CDR3 is TGTGCCAGCAGCGTCCAGGGGGCGCTGAACACTGAAGCTTTCTTT.

V gene TRBV25-1 combines with J gene TRBJ1-5; TRBD1 is a possible D gene (6 bases). Germline-derived CDR1 and CDR2 are MGHDK and SYGVNS. This CDR3 region has 16 residues. The V gene lost 3 bases and the J gene lost 3 bases, with 15 bases spanning the gap. The CDR3 is CASSDPRGGPNQPQHF. The CDR3 bases are TGTGCCAGCAGTGACCCCCGGGGGGGCCCCAATCAGCCCCAGCATTTT.

J is TRBJ2-6 and V is TRBV5-1; 7 bases line up with TRBD1. V was pared by 4 bases and J by 2 bases, with 6 bases of the junction left unmatched. The CDR3 runs 16 residues. Germline V gene sequence: CDR1 SGHRS, CDR2 YFSETQ. CDR3 in DNA: TGCGCCAGCAGCCAAAAAACAGGGGCTGGGGCCAACGTCCTGACTTTC. Translating gives CASSQKTGAGANVLTF. The whole variable domain, remainder taken from reference TRBV5-1 and TRBJ2-6, is KAGVTQTPRYLIKTRGQQVTLSCSPISGHRSVSWYQQTPGQGLQFLFEYFSETQRNKGNFPGRFSGRQFSNSRSEMNVSTLELGDSALYLCASSQKTGAGANVLTFGAGSRLTVL.

The CDR3 reads CASSRDSANEKLFF. CDR3 nucleotides: TGCGCCAGCAGCAGGGACAGTGCTAATGAAAAACTGTTTTTT. The V and J genes are TRBV5-1 and TRBJ1-4; 7 nucleotides line up with TRBD1. V shed 4 bases, J shed 3 bases, and the junction held 3 bases outside the gene matches. The CDR3 is 14 amino acids. Germline V gene sequence: CDR1 SGHRS, CDR2 YFSETQ.

The chain couples TRBV6-1 to TRBJ1-1, with a tentative D call TRBD1 (5 bases). Germline assignment: CDR1 MNHNS and CDR2 SASEGT. The CDR3 runs to 14 residues. The germline V and J ends were trimmed by 1 base and 3 bases, with 9 bases remaining between them. The CDR3 region is CASSEVGEDTEAFF. In DNA, the CDR3 is TGTGCCAGCAGTGAAGTAGGGGAGGACACTGAAGCTTTCTTT.

Relative to its sample, this clone is medium-sized (0.01 to 0.1%). The chain is built from TRBV19 and TRBJ1-1; D gene uncertain. V lost 2 bases to trimming and J lost 0 bases, with 13 bases between them. Germline loops: CDR1 LNHDA, CDR2 SQIVND (reference sequence). The CDR3 loop spans 16 amino acids. The CDR3 DNA follows: TGTGCCAGTAGTATAATGGGCAGGTCTATGAACACTGAAGCTTTCTTT. Its protein product is CASSIMGRSMNTEAFF.

The CDR3 sequence: CASSYSTWDWQETQYF. CDR3 DNA: TGTGCCAGCAGTTACTCGACTTGGGACTGGCAAGAGACCCAGTACTTC. V usage is TRBV6-5 and J usage is TRBJ2-5; D might be TRBD2 (6 bases). Germline V gene sequence: CDR1 MNHEY, CDR2 SVGAGI. The CDR3 totals 16 residues. Trimming left V 0 bases short and J 2 bases short, with 13 bases between.